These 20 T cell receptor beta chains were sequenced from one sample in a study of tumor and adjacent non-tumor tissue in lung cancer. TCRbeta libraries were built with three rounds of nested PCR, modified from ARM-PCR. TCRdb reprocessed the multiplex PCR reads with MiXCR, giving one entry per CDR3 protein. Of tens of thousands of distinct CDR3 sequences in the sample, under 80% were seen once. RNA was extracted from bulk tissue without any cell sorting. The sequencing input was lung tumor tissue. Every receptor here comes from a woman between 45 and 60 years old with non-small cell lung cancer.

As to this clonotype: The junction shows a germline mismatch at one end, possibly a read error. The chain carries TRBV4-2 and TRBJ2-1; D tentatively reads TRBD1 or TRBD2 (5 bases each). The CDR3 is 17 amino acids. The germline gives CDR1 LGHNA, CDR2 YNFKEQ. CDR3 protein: CTSSQDFGTTLYNEQFF. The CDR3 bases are TGTACCAGCAGCCAAGATTTCGGGACCACCCTTTACAATGAGCAGTTCTTC.

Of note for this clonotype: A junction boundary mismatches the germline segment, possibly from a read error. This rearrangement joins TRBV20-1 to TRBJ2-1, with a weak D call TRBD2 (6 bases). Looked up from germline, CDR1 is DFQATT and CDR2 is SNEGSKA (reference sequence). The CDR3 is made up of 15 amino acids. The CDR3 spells CSDRRGGQDYNEQFF. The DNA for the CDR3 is TGCAGTGATAGAAGGGGAGGCCAGGACTACAATGAGCAGTTCTTC.

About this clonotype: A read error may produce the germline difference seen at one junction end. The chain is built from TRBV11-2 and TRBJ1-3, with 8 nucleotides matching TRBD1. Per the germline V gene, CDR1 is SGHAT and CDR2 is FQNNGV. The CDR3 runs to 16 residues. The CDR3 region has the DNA TGTGCCAGCAGCTTAAGTCAGGGGGCGACTGATAACACCATATATTTC. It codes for CASSLSQGATDNTIYF. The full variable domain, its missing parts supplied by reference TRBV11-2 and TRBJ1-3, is EAGVAQSPRYKIIEKRQSVAFWCNPISGHATLYWYQQILGQGPKLLIQFQNNGVVDDSQLPKDRFSAERLKGVDSTLKIQPAKLEDSAVYLCASSLSQGATDNTIYFGEGSWLTVV.

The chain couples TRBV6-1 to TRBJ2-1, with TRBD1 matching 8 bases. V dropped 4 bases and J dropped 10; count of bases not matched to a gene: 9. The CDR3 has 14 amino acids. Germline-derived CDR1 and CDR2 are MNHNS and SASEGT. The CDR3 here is CASSALAGGEEQFF. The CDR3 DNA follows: TGTGCCAGCAGTGCTCTGGCAGGGGGCGAAGAGCAGTTCTTC.

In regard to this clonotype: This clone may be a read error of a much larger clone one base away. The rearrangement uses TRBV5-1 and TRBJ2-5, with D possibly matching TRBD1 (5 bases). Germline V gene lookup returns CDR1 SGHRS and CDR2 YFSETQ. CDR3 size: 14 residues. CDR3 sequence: CTSSLGLPTETQYF. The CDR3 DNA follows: TGCACCAGCAGCTTGGGGCTGCCAACGGAGACCCAGTACTTC.

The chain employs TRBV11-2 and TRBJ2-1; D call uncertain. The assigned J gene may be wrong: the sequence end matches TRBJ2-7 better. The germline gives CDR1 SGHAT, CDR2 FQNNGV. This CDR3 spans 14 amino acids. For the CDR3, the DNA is TGTGCCAGCAGCTTTGGCAGTGCCGACATTGAACAGTACTTC. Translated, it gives CASSFGSADIEQYF.

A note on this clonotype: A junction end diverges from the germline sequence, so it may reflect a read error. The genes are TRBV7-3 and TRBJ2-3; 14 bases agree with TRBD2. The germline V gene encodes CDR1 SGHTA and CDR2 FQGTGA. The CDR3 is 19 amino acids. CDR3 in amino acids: CASSFHPLGLAGDEDTQCF. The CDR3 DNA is TGTGCCAGCAGCTTCCACCCTCTGGGACTAGCGGGAGACGAGGATACGCAGTGTTTT.

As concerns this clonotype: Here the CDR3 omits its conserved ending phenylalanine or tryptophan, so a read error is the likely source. CDR3 region: CSVPKTFNDQFS. In DNA, the CDR3 is TGCAGCGTTCCTAAAACTTTCAATGATCAGTTCTCC. The V gene is TRBV29-1, the J gene TRBJ2-1; D unclear. CDR3 length: 12 amino acids. Germline-derived CDR1 and CDR2 are SQVTM and ANQGSEA.

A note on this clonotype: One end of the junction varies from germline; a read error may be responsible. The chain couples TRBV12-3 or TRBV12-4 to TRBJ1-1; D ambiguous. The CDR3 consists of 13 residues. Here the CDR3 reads CVSCSAGVTEAFF. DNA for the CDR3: TGTGTCAGCTGTTCGGCAGGCGTCACTGAAGCTTTCTTT.

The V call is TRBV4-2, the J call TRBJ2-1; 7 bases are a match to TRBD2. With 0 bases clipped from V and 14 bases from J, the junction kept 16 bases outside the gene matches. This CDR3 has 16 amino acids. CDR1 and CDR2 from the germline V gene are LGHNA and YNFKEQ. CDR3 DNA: TGTGCCAGCAGCCAAGAGGCGGGAGACCCCTACAATGATAAGTTCTTC. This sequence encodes CASSQEAGDPYNDKFF.

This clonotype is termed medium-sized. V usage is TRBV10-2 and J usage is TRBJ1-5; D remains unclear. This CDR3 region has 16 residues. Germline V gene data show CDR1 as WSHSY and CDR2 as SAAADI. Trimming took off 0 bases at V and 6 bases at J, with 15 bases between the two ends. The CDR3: CASSESGLLLGQPQHF. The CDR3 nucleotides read TGCGCCAGCAGTGAGTCAGGACTTCTCCTCGGTCAGCCCCAGCATTTT.

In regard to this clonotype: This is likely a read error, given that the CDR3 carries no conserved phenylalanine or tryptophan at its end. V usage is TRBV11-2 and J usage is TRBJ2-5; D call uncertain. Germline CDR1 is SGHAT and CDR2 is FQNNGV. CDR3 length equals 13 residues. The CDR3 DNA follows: TGTACCAGCAGCTTATCAGTTCGAGAGACCCAGTACTCC. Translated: CTSSLSVRETQYS.

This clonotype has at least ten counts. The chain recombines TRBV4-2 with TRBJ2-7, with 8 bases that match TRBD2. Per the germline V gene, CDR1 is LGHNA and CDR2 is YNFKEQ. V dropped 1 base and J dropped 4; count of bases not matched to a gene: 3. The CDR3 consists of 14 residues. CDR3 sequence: CASSQVGLDYEQYF. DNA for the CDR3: TGTGCCAGCAGCCAAGTGGGACTAGATTACGAGCAGTACTTC.

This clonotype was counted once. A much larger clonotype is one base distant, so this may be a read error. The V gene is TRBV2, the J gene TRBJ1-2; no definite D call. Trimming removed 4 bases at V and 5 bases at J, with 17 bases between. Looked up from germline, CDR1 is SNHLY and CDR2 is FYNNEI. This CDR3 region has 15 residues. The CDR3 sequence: CASSGRSPRIYGYTF. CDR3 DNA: TGTGCCAGCAGTGGTCGATCCCCCCGCATTTATGGCTACACCTTC.

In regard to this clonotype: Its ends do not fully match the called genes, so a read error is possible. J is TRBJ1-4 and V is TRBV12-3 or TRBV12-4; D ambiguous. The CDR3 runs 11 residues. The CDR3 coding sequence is TGTGCCAACAGTTTACGGAAAAAACTGTTTTTT. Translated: CANSLRKKLFF.

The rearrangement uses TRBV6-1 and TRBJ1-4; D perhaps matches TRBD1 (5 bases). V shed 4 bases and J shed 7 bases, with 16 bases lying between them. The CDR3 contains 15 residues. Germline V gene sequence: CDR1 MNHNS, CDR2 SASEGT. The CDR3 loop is CASSGTVAGCEKLFF. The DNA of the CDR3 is TGTGCCAGCAGTGGCACCGTAGCAGGGTGTGAAAAACTGTTTTTT.

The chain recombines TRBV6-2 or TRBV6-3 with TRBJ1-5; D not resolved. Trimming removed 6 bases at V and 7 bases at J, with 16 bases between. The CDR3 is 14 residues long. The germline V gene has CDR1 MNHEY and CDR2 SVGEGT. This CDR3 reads CASSSTVSEQPQHF. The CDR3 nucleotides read TGTGCCAGCAGCTCTACAGTGTCGGAGCAGCCCCAGCATTTT.

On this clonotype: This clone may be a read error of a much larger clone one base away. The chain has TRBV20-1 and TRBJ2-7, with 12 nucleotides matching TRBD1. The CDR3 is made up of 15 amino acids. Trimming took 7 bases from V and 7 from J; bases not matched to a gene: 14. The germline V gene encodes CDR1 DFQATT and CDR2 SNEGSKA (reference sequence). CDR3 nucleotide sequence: TGCAGTGTTGGGGGGACAGGGGGCTTTGCGGGGGAGCAGTACTTC. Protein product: CSVGGTGGFAGEQYF.

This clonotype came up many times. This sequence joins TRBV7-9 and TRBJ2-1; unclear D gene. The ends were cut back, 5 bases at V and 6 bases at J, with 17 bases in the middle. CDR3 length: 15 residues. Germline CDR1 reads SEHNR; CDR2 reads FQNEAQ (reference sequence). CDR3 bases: TGTGCCAGCAGCACCACGCCGGAGCGAGGCAATGAGCAGTTCTTC. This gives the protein CASSTTPERGNEQFF.

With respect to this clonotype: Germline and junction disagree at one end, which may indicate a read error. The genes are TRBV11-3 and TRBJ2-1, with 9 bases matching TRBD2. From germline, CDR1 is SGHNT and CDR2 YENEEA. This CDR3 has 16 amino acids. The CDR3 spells CANSLVGLAGDNEQFF. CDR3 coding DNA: TGCGCCAACAGCTTAGTCGGATTAGCGGGGGACAATGAGCAGTTCTTC.